The clone carrying this T cell receptor (beta chain) was picked up many times. From germline, CDR1 is LNHNV and CDR2 YYDKDF (reference sequence). V lost 1 base and J 5 bases, leaving 12 bases between the germline ends. The CDR3 contains 15 residues. From the RACE reads, TCRdb called clonotypes with MiXCR, one entry per CDR3 protein. The sample yields 370,000 or so distinct CDR3 sequences, approximately 5% seen once. Time point reported: patch test 1, 2 weeks after DPC sensitization. Treatment noted: therapeutic diphenylcyclopropenone sensitization with weekly scalp DPC. The source of the sample is a study of human T cells and chemical hapten exposure. About the research overall: Across its roughly 23 weeks, the study gave patients weekly diphenylcyclopropenone doses to the scalp.

Sample: whole blood, taken in connection with sensitization to the hapten diphenylcyclopropenone (DPC). The sequence derives from a woman between 45 and 65 years old with alopecia areata. Some clones in this sample may be carry-over from other donors' samples. J is TRBJ2-4 and V is TRBV15, with D tentatively TRBD2 (7 bases). CDR3 amino acids: CATSRVTGGQNIQYF. In nucleotides, the CDR3 is TGTGCCACCAGCAGAGTAACGGGGGGCCAAAACATTCAGTACTTC.